This TCR beta chain appears in the sequencing data of a study of cytomegalovirus exposure and HLA in healthy donors. Study-level results: Researchers had no immune exposure information except CMV serostatus available. Most of the TCR beta V segments (in an earlier analysis) were productive either about 87% or about 30% of the time. Reported results showed that the classifier diagnosed cytomegalovirus status with high specificity and sensitivity.

CDR3 length: 16 amino acids. Germline V gene data show CDR1 as SGHAT and CDR2 as FQNNGV. J gave up 7 bases and V 1 base, and 7 bases lay outside the gene matches. In regard to this clone: Antigen specificity is unknown.

The primer mix had 60 Vbeta and 13 Jbeta primers. Sequencing was performed with immunoSEQ multiplex PCR; in TCRdb, only in-frame clones are kept and a portion is missing. In the table there are about 150,000 clones, 70% to 80% of which are singletons. This chain joins TRBV11-2 and TRBJ2-1, with 10 bases fitting TRBD2. Sequencing was performed on PBMCs. This receptor was taken from a man aged 25-45 years in good health and CMV-seropositive. The CDR3 protein is CASSLVGTSAFNEQFF. The CDR3 DNA reads as TGTGCCAGCAGCTTAGTAGGGACTAGCGCATTTAATGAGCAGTTCTTC.